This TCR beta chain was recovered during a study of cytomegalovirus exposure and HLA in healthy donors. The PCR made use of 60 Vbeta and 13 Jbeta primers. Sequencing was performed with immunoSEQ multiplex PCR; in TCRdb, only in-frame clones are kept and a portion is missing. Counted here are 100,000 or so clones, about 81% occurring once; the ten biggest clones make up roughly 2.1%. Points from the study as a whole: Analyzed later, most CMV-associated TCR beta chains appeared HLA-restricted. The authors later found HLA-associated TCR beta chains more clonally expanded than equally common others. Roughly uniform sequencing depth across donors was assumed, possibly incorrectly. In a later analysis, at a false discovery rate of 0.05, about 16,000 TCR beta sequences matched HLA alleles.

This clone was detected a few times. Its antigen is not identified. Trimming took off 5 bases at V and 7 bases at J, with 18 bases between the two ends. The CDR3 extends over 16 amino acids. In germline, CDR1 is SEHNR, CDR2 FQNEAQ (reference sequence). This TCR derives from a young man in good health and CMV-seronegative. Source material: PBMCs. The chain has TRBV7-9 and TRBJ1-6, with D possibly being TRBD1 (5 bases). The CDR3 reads CASSPQGQQANSPLHF. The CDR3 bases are TGTGCCAGCAGCCCCCAAGGGCAACAGGCGAATTCACCCCTCCACTTT.